This note documents a single T cell receptor beta chain sequence. What it binds is unknown. These data are taken from a study of T cell responses to AZD1222 COVID-19 vaccine. The study, taken as a whole, reports: Spike-specific TCR breadth and depth rose after two AZD1222 doses.

Clones were read by immunoSEQ multiplex PCR, and TCRdb kept only the in-frame ones, dropping some. The sample holds some 74,000 clones; nearly 90% are singletons and the top ten take 1.3%. CDR3 size: 16 residues. Germline CDR1 and CDR2: LNHDA and SQIVND (reference sequence). V gave up 7 bases and J gave up 0 bases, with 16 bases separating them. Sequencing was performed on peripheral blood, taken 28 days after the second AZD1222 dose. This receptor was taken from an adult who received the AZD1222 COVID-19 vaccine. The chain joins TRBV19 to TRBJ1-3, with D hard to call. The CDR3 DNA reads TGTGCCAGTATTGCCCACGGACGTCTCTCTGGAAACACCATATATTTT. Translation: CASIAHGRLSGNTIYF. Supplemented by reference TRBV19 and TRBJ1-3, the full variable domain reads DGGITQSPKYLFRKEGQNVTLSCEQNLNHDAMYWYRQDPGQGLRLIYYSQIVNDFQKGDIAEGYSVSREKKESFPLTVTSAQKNPTAFYLCASIAHGRLSGNTIYFGEGSWLTVV.